This T cell receptor (beta chain) was sequenced for a study of PD-L1 blockade in urothelial cancer. For the study at large: Of prior chemotherapy regimens, patients had received between 0 and 3. Per blood sample, T cells had a median of approximately 150,000. Blood was subjected to analysis at 3 weeks (second dose) and 6 weeks following treatment start.

Noted time point: pretreatment peripheral blood. Every PCR was spiked with synthetic TCR analog templates. This table comes from immunoSEQ multiplex PCR, and its TCRdb copy is limited to in-frame clones, with some not included. This table holds roughly 49,000 clones, 86% found once. The source of this sequence is a man in his sixties with urothelial cancer. This sample comprised PBMCs, obtained around atezolizumab (anti-PD-L1) treatment.

The CDR3 is CSVPSGGHEQYF. As DNA, the CDR3 is TGCAGCGTTCCCTCCGGGGGGCACGAGCAGTACTTC. The V and J genes are TRBV29-1 and TRBJ2-7, with a possible D match to TRBD2 (7 bases). Trimming cost V 5 bases and J 5 bases, with 13 bases left between them. Germline CDR1 is SQVTM and CDR2 is ANQGSEA. The CDR3 is made up of 12 amino acids.